A selection of T cell receptor beta chains follows, all from one sample in a study of T cells in Graves' hyperthyroidism and ophthalmopathy. Each CDR3 protein is one row after TCRdb ran MiXCR on the multiplex PCR reads. The sample carries 500,000 or so distinct CDR3 sequences, 17% recorded once. The sequenced material came from blood. All receptors derive from a woman between 18 and 29 years old with Graves' ophthalmopathy. CDR3s include the opening cysteine and the closing phenylalanine or tryptophan. A D gene is named only where the DNA matches it firmly. Clone sizes are given selectively: once, few, many, or a class where the clone is expanded.

TGCGCCAGCAGCCGAATCTCAACAGGAAGCTCCTACGAGCAGTACTTC	CASSRISTGSSYEQYF	.	TRBV5-1	TRBJ2-7	.
TGTGCCAGCAGTTTCCAGGCAGGGATAAACACCGGGGAGCTGTTTTTT	CASSFQAGINTGELFF	.	TRBV7-3	TRBJ2-2	once
TGTGCCAGCGGGGGCGGTAACTACGAGCAGTACTTC	CASGGGNYEQYF	.	TRBV2	TRBJ2-7	many
TGTGCCAGCGGTACTAGCGGCACCTACAATGAGCAGTTCTTC	CASGTSGTYNEQFF	TRBD2	TRBV7-9	TRBJ2-1	.
TGTGCCAGCTCACCATGGGACGGGACAGGGAGTGAAAAACTGTTTTTT	CASSPWDGTGSEKLFF	TRBD1	TRBV18	TRBJ1-4	many
TGTGCCAGCAGTGAATTAGGGACAGGAGGGCTTTATCAGCCCCAGCATTTT	CASSELGTGGLYQPQHF	TRBD1	TRBV6-1	TRBJ1-5	many
TGTGCCAGCAGCTTGGGACTAGCCCCAGATACGCAGTATTTT	CASSLGLAPDTQYF	TRBD2	TRBV11-2	TRBJ2-3	.
TGCAGTGCTAGAGACTCCTTGACTAGCGGGAGGTCCGCTGAGCAGTTCTTC	CSARDSLTSGRSAEQFF	TRBD2	TRBV20-1	TRBJ2-1	few
TGTGCCAGCAGCTTGCCTAGGACAGTTTATGGCTACACCTTC	CASSLPRTVYGYTF	.	TRBV7-8	TRBJ1-2	.
TGTGCCAGCAGCGTAGAAGGAGATTCCTACAAGCAGTACTTC	CASSVEGDSYKQYF	.	TRBV9	TRBJ2-7	.
TGTGCCAGCAGCCCTAGCGGGAGGAATGAGCAGTTCTTC	CASSPSGRNEQFF	TRBD2	TRBV7-8	TRBJ2-1	many
TGTGCCAGCAGTGGAGAAGGGGCTCAGCCCCAGCATTTT	CASSGEGAQPQHF	.	TRBV2	TRBJ1-5	.
TGTGCCAGCAGCTCGGGATTCTATAATTCACCCCTCCACTTT	CASSSGFYNSPLHF	.	TRBV5-6	TRBJ1-6	few
TGTGCCTGGAGTGTGGGCAGCCCCGGTGTATTCTTT	CAWSVGSPGVFF	.	TRBV30	TRBJ1-1	.
TGTGCCAGCAGCAGAGTTACGGACGGCACTGAAGCTTTCTTT	CASSRVTDGTEAFF	.	TRBV7-9	TRBJ1-1	few
TGCAGCGTCGGGCTCTTTGAGGGAGAGACCCAGTACTTC	CSVGLFEGETQYF	.	TRBV29-1	TRBJ2-5	.